This T cell receptor beta chain emerged from a study of cytomegalovirus exposure and HLA in healthy donors. Whole-study context: Approximately 180 million T cells yielded approximately 100 million unique TCR beta sequences, as an earlier analysis found.

Overall study findings and caveats: Most TCR beta V segments were productive about 87% or about 30% of the time in an earlier analysis. Investigators reported approximately 150 TCR beta chains as tied to cytomegalovirus. As a later analysis showed, a missense DCLRE1C variant was linked to trimming of TCR beta V- and J-genes.

As concerns this clone: The antigen is not known.

It was with 60 Vbeta and 13 Jbeta primers that the PCR ran. Assay used: immunoSEQ multiplex PCR; TCRdb lists only in-frame clones, some missing. The sample yields around 140,000 clones, just under 80% seen once. Germline V CDR1 and CDR2: MGHDK, SYGVNS. The CDR3 runs 13 residues. Trimming left V 3 bases short and J 3 bases short, with 8 bases between. This sequence joins TRBV25-1 and TRBJ2-5, with D maybe TRBD1 (5 bases). The sequencing input was PBMCs. This sequence originates from a woman under 30 in good health and CMV-seronegative. The CDR3 here is CASSDAREETQYF. CDR3 sequence (DNA): TGTGCCAGCAGTGATGCCAGGGAAGAGACCCAGTACTTC.